This T cell receptor (beta chain) was documented in a study of T cell repertoires in cytomegalovirus infection. Background on the study: Selected CMV epitopes included recently identified HLA-C-restricted ones as well as well-studied HLA-B-restricted ones. Matching HLA type, along with CMV infection, was indicated by public TCR beta signatures.

In TCRdb, the reads were re-called with MiXCR into one record per CDR3 protein. The sample includes 600,000 to 700,000 distinct CDR3 sequences, around 31% seen only once; the top ten take about 20%. Study results and limitations: People with CMV and the relevant HLA were identified by cumulative public TCR beta family frequency. HLA-C-restricted TCR beta clonotypes specific for CMV led the ex vivo response.

Germline V gene sequence: CDR1 MNHEY, CDR2 SVGAGI. There are 13 residues in the CDR3. V gave up 4 bases and J gave up 5 bases, with 11 bases separating them. On this clonotype: Its cognate antigen is unknown.

This sequence was found in a human donor in good health (CMV status not recorded). Some clones in this sample may be carry-over from other donors' samples. The V and J genes are TRBV6-5 and TRBJ1-2, with D unclear. The source material was cultured PBMCs, sampled from culture after CMV antigen stimulation. The CDR3 nucleotides are TGTGCCAGCAGTTCAGCAGCGTTATATGGCTACACCTTC. Translating it yields CASSSAALYGYTF.